Following are 22 T cell receptor beta chains from one sample sequenced in a study of Ad26.COV2.S vaccination and SARS-CoV-2 variants. This sample's treatment: around 19 received Ad26.COV2.S at low or high dose, single or two shots; a few received placebo; per-sample allocation not given. Collection of the samples took place on day 63 after the first injection of vaccine or placebo. The repertoire was sequenced with immunoSEQ multiplex PCR; TCRdb's copy has only in-frame clones and lacks some. The table lists roughly 380,000 clones, around 87% of them singletons. The sequencing used peripheral blood, collected in a trial of Ad26.COV2.S vaccine versus placebo. The source of these receptors is a person aged 18-60 years who received the Ad26.COV2.S COVID-19 vaccine or a placebo.

This sequence joins TRBV4-3 and TRBJ2-2; 12 bases fit TRBD2. The junction had 9 bases not matched to a gene; V was cut back by 0 bases and J by 7 bases. CDR1 and CDR2 (germline): LGHNA, YSLEER. CDR3 length: 18 amino acids. Here the CDR3 reads CASSQDWASGGAFGELFF. The CDR3 DNA is TGCGCCAGCAGCCAAGATTGGGCTAGCGGGGGGGCTTTCGGGGAGCTGTTTTTT.

The chain carries TRBV7-2 and TRBJ2-3; 13 bases agree with TRBD2. Germline V gene data show CDR1 as SGHTA and CDR2 as FQGNSA. This CDR3 region has 19 residues. Trimming removed 2 bases from V and 5 bases from J; junction bases left unmatched: 13. The CDR3 DNA reads as TGTGCCAGCAGCTTATTCCCCCAACTAGCGGGGGGGCGAATAGATACGCAGTATTTT. Protein sequence: CASSLFPQLAGGRIDTQYF.

The J gene is TRBJ2-1, the V gene TRBV6-1; TRBD1 aligns across 10 bases. The germline V gene has CDR1 MNHNS and CDR2 SASEGT. Germline trimming cut 4 bases from V and 8 bases from J; bases unmatched to any gene: 20. This CDR3 comprises 19 residues. Here the CDR3 DNA reads TGTGCCAGCAGTGGCCCCGTTAATACCGGGACAGGGGTATGGGATGAGCAGTTCTTC. It codes for CASSGPVNTGTGVWDEQFF.

This chain links TRBV15 with TRBJ1-5, with D hard to call. The germline V and J ends were trimmed by 4 bases and 0 bases, with 4 bases remaining between them. Germline V gives CDR1 LNHNV, CDR2 YYDKDF (reference sequence). This CDR3 is 13 amino acids long. CDR3 coding DNA: TGTGCCACCAGCACTTATAGCAATCAGCCCCAGCATTTT. This gives the protein CATSTYSNQPQHF.

This rearrangement joins TRBV3-1 (or the pseudogene TRBV3-2) to TRBJ2-3; 10 bases are shared with TRBD2. V shed 4 bases, J shed 8 bases, and the junction held 12 bases outside the gene matches. Germline CDR1 reads LGHDT; CDR2 reads YNNKEL (reference sequence). The CDR3 consists of 16 residues. In nucleotides, the CDR3 is TGTGCCAGCAGCCGGTGGAGCGGGGGGGCCGGCGGTACGCAGTATTTT. As protein: CASSRWSGGAGGTQYF.

The table lists this clone with a count of one. One junction end does not reproduce the germline sequence, and a read error may be involved. This chain connects TRBV7-7 to TRBJ2-7; the D is unclear. There are 14 residues in the CDR3. The germline CDR1 and CDR2 sequences are SSHAT and FNYEAQ (reference sequence). CDR3 bases: TGTGCTAGCAGCTTGTCGAACAGACACTACGAGCAGTACTTC. Its protein is CASSLSNRHYEQYF.

This sequence joins TRBV7-2 and TRBJ2-7; D call uncertain. Trimming pared 2 bases from V and 1 base from J, leaving 15 bases between. CDR1 SGHTA and CDR2 FQGNSA come from the germline V gene. This CDR3 region has 16 residues. This CDR3 is CASSLSGQPASYEQYF. The CDR3 bases are TGTGCCAGCAGCTTAAGTGGCCAGCCAGCGTCCTACGAGCAGTACTTC.

The chain joins TRBV6-5 to TRBJ1-1, with unresolved D. CDR3 length: 16 amino acids. The germline V gene encodes CDR1 MNHEY and CDR2 SVGAGI. V gave up 2 bases and J gave up 0 bases, with 13 bases separating them. CDR3 DNA sequence: TGTGCCAGCAGTTACGGGATGAGGATTATGAACACTGAAGCTTTCTTT. Translated: CASSYGMRIMNTEAFF.

In nucleotides, the CDR3 is TGCGCCAGCAGCTTGGGTGGGGGTCTTACCTATGGCTACACCTTC. This gives the protein CASSLGGGLTYGYTF. The chain is built from TRBV5-1 and TRBJ1-2; the D gene is possibly TRBD1 (5 bases). V was cut by 0 bases and J by 4 bases, with 13 bases left in between. The CDR3 is made up of 15 amino acids. The germline V gene encodes CDR1 SGHRS and CDR2 YFSETQ.

This chain uses TRBV9 with TRBJ2-5, with 8 bases aligning to TRBD1. The length of the CDR3 is 14 residues. J gave up 5 bases and V 4 bases, and 7 bases lay outside the gene matches. Germline V gives CDR1 SGDLS, CDR2 YYNGEE. The chain's CDR3 is CASSLGQGWETQYF. The CDR3 DNA follows: TGTGCCAGCAGCCTCGGACAGGGATGGGAGACCCAGTACTTC.

The genes are TRBV5-4 and TRBJ1-4, with D hard to call. This CDR3 is 12 amino acids long. Trimming took off 1 base at V and 8 bases at J, with 6 bases between the two ends. The V gene's germline CDR1 is SGHNT and CDR2 YYREEE (reference sequence). The CDR3 loop reads CASSLLGEKLFF. CDR3 sequence (DNA): TGTGCCAGCAGCTTGCTGGGGGAAAAACTGTTTTTT.

J is TRBJ1-1 and V is TRBV11-1; TRBD1 aligns across 7 bases. V shed 5 bases, J shed 0 bases, and the junction held 9 bases outside the gene matches. This CDR3 is 16 amino acids long. Germline values: CDR1 SGHAT, CDR2 FQDESV (reference sequence). In DNA form, the CDR3 reads TGTGCCAGCAGCCTCAGGGGGGTCGTCATGAACACTGAAGCTTTCTTT. Its translation: CASSLRGVVMNTEAFF.

This chain joins TRBV19 and TRBJ1-5; TRBD1 is a possible D gene (6 bases). The V end lost 7 bases, the J end lost 0 bases, and 19 bases lay between the germline ends. Germline CDR1 reads LNHDA; CDR2 reads SQIVND (reference sequence). CDR3 length: 17 amino acids. Here the CDR3 DNA reads TGTGCCAGTAATGCCGGGGGCCATACTTATAGCAATCAGCCCCAGCATTTT. Translation: CASNAGGHTYSNQPQHF.

This clone was found once. CDR3 sequence reads: CASSPGDSSYNEQFF. The CDR3 DNA is TGTGCCAGCAGTCCGGGGGACAGCTCCTACAATGAGCAGTTCTTC. The chain employs TRBV6-5 and TRBJ2-1, with a possible D match to TRBD1 (7 bases). The CDR3 has 15 amino acids. The germline V gene encodes CDR1 MNHEY and CDR2 SVGAGI. The V and J ends lost 5 bases and 0 bases respectively, with 11 bases between them.

V usage is TRBV7-9 and J usage is TRBJ1-2, with D possibly being TRBD1 (5 bases). This CDR3 is built from 13 residues. The germline V gene has CDR1 SEHNR and CDR2 FQNEAQ (reference sequence). V dropped 1 base and J dropped 6 bases, with 9 bases sitting between them. The CDR3 region is CASSLGGQDGYTF. The CDR3 nucleotides are TGTGCCAGCAGCTTAGGGGGCCAGGATGGCTACACCTTC.

V gene TRBV19 combines with J gene TRBJ1-1; 9 bases line up with TRBD1. CDR3 size: 20 residues. Germline CDR1 reads LNHDA; CDR2 reads SQIVND (reference sequence). J lost 0 bases, V lost 5 bases, and 19 bases had no gene match. This chain's CDR3 is CASSSTPGTGLIVLNTEAFF. CDR3 DNA sequence: TGTGCCAGTAGTTCAACGCCCGGGACAGGGCTTATCGTGTTGAACACTGAAGCTTTCTTT.

This chain links TRBV19 with TRBJ2-5; unclear D gene. Trimming pared 3 bases from V and 4 bases from J, leaving 9 bases between. The CDR3 has 13 amino acids. Per the germline V gene, CDR1 is LNHDA and CDR2 is SQIVND (reference sequence). The CDR3 region has the DNA TGTGCCAGTAGTATGGGGTGGGCAGAGACCCAGTACTTC. Its protein product is CASSMGWAETQYF. The full variable domain, rest sourced from reference TRBV19 and TRBJ2-5, is DGGITQSPKYLFRKEGQNVTLSCEQNLNHDAMYWYRQDPGQGLRLIYYSQIVNDFQKGDIAEGYSVSREKKESFPLTVTSAQKNPTAFYLCASSMGWAETQYFGPGTRLLVL.

The J gene is TRBJ1-2, the V gene TRBV7-9, with D hard to call. CDR3 length: 13 amino acids. V was pared by 5 bases and J by 0 bases, with 7 bases between. The germline V gene encodes CDR1 SEHNR and CDR2 FQNEAQ (reference sequence). This chain's CDR3 is CASSPGPNYGYTF. Here the CDR3 DNA reads TGTGCCAGCAGCCCTGGACCTAACTATGGCTACACCTTC.

The rearrangement joins TRBV7-2 to TRBJ2-7; D ambiguous. Germline CDR1 is SGHTA and CDR2 is FQGNSA. The V gene lost 2 bases and the J gene lost 0 bases, with 14 bases spanning the gap. The CDR3 spans 16 residues. The CDR3 DNA reads TGTGCCAGCAGCTTATTCCCCCTTCGAAACTCCTACGAGCAGTACTTC. This encodes CASSLFPLRNSYEQYF.

The rearrangement links TRBV29-1 to TRBJ1-1, with TRBD1 matching 7 bases. Germline V gene data show CDR1 as SQVTM and CDR2 as ANQGSEA. The trim removed 1 base at V and 4 bases at J, leaving 6 bases unmatched. The CDR3 sequence is 14 residues long. Here the CDR3 DNA reads TGCAGCGTTGAAGGCGAGGGGGCTAGCACTGAAGCTTTCTTT. Protein sequence: CSVEGEGASTEAFF.

J is TRBJ1-3 and V is TRBV30; tentatively, D is TRBD1 (5 bases). The CDR3 has 14 amino acids. Germline V gives CDR1 GTSNPN, CDR2 SVGIG (reference sequence). V was shortened by 2 bases and J by 2 bases, with 10 bases between the two germline ends. This CDR3 reads CAWSPWGAGNTIYF. CDR3 DNA: TGTGCCTGGAGTCCTTGGGGGGCTGGAAACACCATATATTTT.

V usage is TRBV28 and J usage is TRBJ2-3; the D is unclear. Trimming stripped 5 bases from V and 2 bases from J, with 5 bases between. Germline CDR1 and CDR2: MDHEN and SYDVKM. The CDR3 contains 12 residues. For the CDR3, the DNA is TGTGCCAGCAGTCCAACCACAGATACGCAGTATTTT. Amino acid sequence: CASSPTTDTQYF.